This T cell receptor (beta chain) originates from a study of blood T cell repertoires in COVID-19 (dated by TCRdb to 2018 to 2021). Some background on the complete study: Samples covering the acute and convalescent phases of COVID-19 were provided by collaborators in the United States, Italy and Spain. Deeply sampled blood TCRbeta repertoires from subjects exposed to, actively infected with, or recovered from COVID-19 were included in the dataset. The material from the prospective study consisted of cDNA or gDNA derived from T cells, B-cell-depleted T cells, or PBMCs. HLA class I and class II types, where available, came from metadata supplied by the sample provider rather than from assay-based typing. A freely available public database, intended as a resource for researchers studying the immune response to SARS-CoV-2, is where the repertoires were released. Sample metadata almost always included a de-identified subject ID, COVID-19 status, age in years and sex. Samples came from the ongoing ImmuneRACE study (first 160 participants) plus 1,254 subjects from 6 global collaborators.

This clone was observed a few times. Its antigen is currently not known. The sample holds no much larger clone one base away, and base qualities are not on file. In the prospective study, participants were roughly 18 to 100 years old, resided in around 25 geographic areas of the United States, and were enrolled through a virtual design. In the prospective study, participants were assigned to cohorts based on the clinical history participants reported in a screening survey and a study questionnaire. Recovered participants in ImmuneRACE Cohort 3 were defined by two consecutive negative NP/OP PCR tests, clearance by a healthcare professional, or resolution of symptoms. Mobile phlebotomists in the prospective study collected whole blood, serum and a nasopharyngeal or oropharyngeal swab from every participant. Over a roughly 2-month period, participants in the prospective study had the option of providing additional blood draws and questionnaires. Blood samples from the prospective study were shipped frozen or at room temperature prior to DNA extraction.

Overall results and qualifications from the work: The amount of clinical and demographic metadata varied by source and participant and was provided uncurated.

TCRbeta CDR3 regions were amplified from genomic DNA using the immunoSEQ Assay, a bias-controlled multiplex PCR. As for the authors' bioinformatics: Nucleated cell counts per sample were estimated from amplification of reference gene primers within the assay. To quantify the absolute abundance of each unique TCRbeta CDR3 rearrangement, sequence reads were collapsed and filtered. Productive Simpson clonality was computed per sample as the square root of Simpson's diversity index over productive rearrangements. The table comes from immuneACCESS by way of TCRdb, which keeps in-frame sequences with V and J called. Part of the clones is missing from these tables; in studies checked, under half for an unresolved V gene and the rest for unknown reasons. The D gene and trimming were derived from the DNA, and the V and J assignments and clone size from that table. Counted in this sample were roughly 180,000 clones; around 82% of them appeared once. 15% to 20% of the sample lies in the top ten.

Taken from the germline V gene, the CDR1 and CDR2 loops are SGHAT and FQNNGV. V is reduced by 2 bases and J by 6 bases, leaving a spacing of 20 bases between them. From the cysteine up to the phenylalanine, the CDR3 has a length of 16 residues. Just CDR3 DNA is preserved here, 48 bases in frame from base 1. This receptor was identified in a man between 60 and 70 years old who had recovered from COVID-19. Input material: PBMCs or T cells enriched from blood (not recorded which). The chain uses TRBV11-2 and TRBJ2-7; tentative D gene TRBD2, with 6 bases matching. The DNA sequence is given as TGTGCCAGCAGCTTACAACTCACGGGAGTCGTTAGCGAGCAGTACTTC. This yields the protein CASSLQLTGVVSEQYF.